The clone carrying this TCR beta chain was recorded only once. The sample originates from a study of blood T cell repertoires in COVID-19. Assay used: immunoSEQ multiplex PCR; TCRdb lists only in-frame clones, some missing. In the table there are about 160,000 clones, approximately 85% of which are singletons. CDR3 length equals 11 residues. Trimming left V 7 bases short and J 0 bases short, with 6 bases between. Germline CDR1 reads SQVTM; CDR2 reads ANQGSEA. This clonotype was sampled from a man aged 80 or over with COVID-19, enrolled during active disease. This chain connects TRBV29-1 to TRBJ1-1; no clear D gene. Sequencing input: peripheral blood. CDR3 residues: CSGGLNTEAFF. In nucleotides, the CDR3 is TGCAGCGGAGGATTGAACACTGAAGCTTTCTTT.